This is a list of T cell receptor beta chains from one sample in a study of identical twins. From the 5' RACE reads, TCRdb called clonotypes with MiXCR, one entry per CDR3 protein. The sample holds under 1 million distinct CDR3 sequences, around 12% seen once. These records were also assigned to another study, of yellow fever vaccine responses in identical twins.

Source material: PBMCs. All receptors come from a woman aged 18-29 years in good health. Both conserved end residues are trimmed from each CDR3. Rows give clone size only sometimes, using once, few, many, or a class for an expanded clone.

>TRBV29-1|few|TRBJ1-6
SVKEGDRSPLH
>TRBV24-1|.|TRBJ1-3
ATSVEGYSGNTIY
>TRBV12-3/TRBV12-4|.|TRBJ1-5
ASSFSFQPQH
>TRBV24-1|.|TRBJ1-2
ATSRGNNYGYT
>TRBV3-1|few|TRBJ1-2
ASSEDANYGYT
>TRBV6-2/TRBV6-3|.|TRBJ1-2
ASSYTTGGRRTNYGYT
>TRBV6-1|.|TRBJ2-1
ASSVGLAKSDEQF
>TRBV2|few|TRBJ2-3
ASMGGLTDTQY
>TRBV19|.|TRBJ2-7
ASSMREGLDEQY
>TRBV28|.|TRBJ2-5
ASSGDLSKREY
>TRBV2|.|TRBJ1-4
TCSRTPVRASGEKLF
>TRBV10-3|few|TRBJ1-2
AISESGQRDYGYT
>TRBV5-1|.|TRBJ2-6
ASSPKGAGGANVLT
>TRBV6-5|.|TRBJ2-5
ASSYGLAGASETQY
>TRBV5-1|few|TRBJ2-1
ASRVRDRGYNEQF
>TRBV2|.|TRBJ2-5
ASTRQGGETQY
>TRBV20-1|few|TRBJ2-4
SALKPPGDKNIQY
>TRBV6-2/TRBV6-3|.|TRBJ2-2
ASTRDSSTGELF
>TRBV5-1|.|TRBJ2-5
ASSPAGGYPETQY
>TRBV9|.|TRBJ2-2
ASSVATGWSNTGELF
>TRBV21-1|few|TRBJ1-1
ASSKGDSQAF
>TRBV20-1|many|TRBJ1-3
SARVTDNSGNTIY
>TRBV12-3/TRBV12-4|many|TRBJ1-5
ASSSGQGVNQPQH
>TRBV27|few|TRBJ1-6
ASSTIQGAPLH
>TRBV28|many|TRBJ2-3
ASSFKQGGDTQY
>TRBV2|.|TRBJ2-7
ASKPSGYEQY
>TRBV20-1|many|TRBJ2-3
SASVLPTDTQY
>TRBV29-1|many|TRBJ2-3
SVDGRAPSTDTQY
>TRBV29-1|few|TRBJ2-3
SVEWTSTDTQY
>TRBV7-3|.|TRBJ2-1
ASSLTGNNGRPPNEQF
>TRBV4-1|few|TRBJ2-2
ASSPRGTGGELF